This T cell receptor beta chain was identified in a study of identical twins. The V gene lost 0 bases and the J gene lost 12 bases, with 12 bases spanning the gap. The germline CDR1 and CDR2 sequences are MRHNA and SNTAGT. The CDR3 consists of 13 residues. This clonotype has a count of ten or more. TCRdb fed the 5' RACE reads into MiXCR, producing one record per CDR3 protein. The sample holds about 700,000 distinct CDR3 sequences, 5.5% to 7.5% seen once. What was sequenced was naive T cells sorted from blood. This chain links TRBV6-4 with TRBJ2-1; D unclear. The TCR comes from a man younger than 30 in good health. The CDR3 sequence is CASSDSLKDAQFF. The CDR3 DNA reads TGTGCCAGCAGTGACTCCCTCAAGGATGCGCAGTTCTTC.